These T cell receptor beta chains were read from a single sample in a study of blood T cell repertoires in COVID-19. Using immunoSEQ multiplex PCR, the repertoire was profiled, and TCRdb retains in-frame clones only, with some absent. The data contain around 450,000 clones, 90% of them singletons. The specimen was PBMCs or T cells enriched from blood (not recorded which). The receptors stem from a man aged 18 to 29 who had recovered from COVID-19. CDR3s include the opening cysteine and the closing phenylalanine or tryptophan. Fields, in order: D gene, clone size, J gene, V gene, CDR3 DNA, CDR3 protein. A D gene is named only where the DNA matches it firmly. A row's size may be missing; if present it is once, few, many or a size class.

d_call: TRBD1; clone_size: NA; j_call: TRBJ1-4; v_call: TRBV5-1; cdr3_nt: TGCGCCAGCAGCTCCGGACAGGAAATGAATGAAAAACTGTTTTTT; cdr3_aa: CASSSGQEMNEKLFF
d_call: TRBD1; clone_size: NA; j_call: TRBJ1-3; v_call: TRBV28; cdr3_nt: TGTGCCAGCAGTTTGACAGGGTCTGGAAACACCATATATTTT; cdr3_aa: CASSLTGSGNTIYF
d_call: NA; clone_size: once; j_call: TRBJ2-1; v_call: TRBV11-3; cdr3_nt: TGTGCCAGCAGCTTATCCCATGATGAGCAGTTCTTC; cdr3_aa: CASSLSHDEQFF
d_call: TRBD1; clone_size: few; j_call: TRBJ1-2; v_call: TRBV19; cdr3_nt: TGTGCCAGTAGTCCCGGGACAGGAGGCTACACCTTC; cdr3_aa: CASSPGTGGYTF
d_call: NA; clone_size: few; j_call: TRBJ1-4; v_call: TRBV9; cdr3_nt: TGTGCCAGCAGCGCCCAGGGGAATGGGGGCGAAAAACTGTTTTTT; cdr3_aa: CASSAQGNGGEKLFF
d_call: TRBD2; clone_size: NA; j_call: TRBJ2-2; v_call: TRBV7-9; cdr3_nt: TGTGCCAGCAGCTCCAGCGGGGGGCACTTCACCGGGGAGCTGTTTTTT; cdr3_aa: CASSSSGGHFTGELFF
d_call: NA; clone_size: once; j_call: TRBJ2-1; v_call: TRBV11-2; cdr3_nt: TGTGCCAGCAGTCGATTGACACTTGAGCAGTTCTTC; cdr3_aa: CASSRLTLEQFF
d_call: NA; clone_size: NA; j_call: TRBJ2-7; v_call: TRBV28; cdr3_nt: TGTGCCAGCAGTTTACTCAAGAGAAACTCCTACGAGCAGTACTTC; cdr3_aa: CASSLLKRNSYEQYF
d_call: NA; clone_size: NA; j_call: TRBJ1-2; v_call: TRBV7-9; cdr3_nt: TGTGCCAGCAGCCCCCCTGTAGGGAGTGGCTACACCTTC; cdr3_aa: CASSPPVGSGYTF
d_call: TRBD1; clone_size: NA; j_call: TRBJ1-6; v_call: TRBV29-1; cdr3_nt: TGCAGCGTAGGGACAGGTGCTAATTCACCCCTCCACTTT; cdr3_aa: CSVGTGANSPLHF
d_call: NA; clone_size: NA; j_call: TRBJ1-1; v_call: TRBV10-3; cdr3_nt: TGTGCCATCAGTGACGGTTTCGGCACTGAAGCTTTCTTT; cdr3_aa: CAISDGFGTEAFF
d_call: NA; clone_size: once; j_call: TRBJ2-2; v_call: TRBV2; cdr3_nt: TGTGCCAGCAGTGCGGGGGACACCGGGGAGCTGTTTTTT; cdr3_aa: CASSAGDTGELFF
d_call: TRBD2; clone_size: NA; j_call: TRBJ2-4; v_call: TRBV3-1/TRBV3-2; cdr3_nt: TGTGCCAGCAGCCCCCAAGGACTAGTACGAGCAGCCAAAAACATTCAGTACTTC; cdr3_aa: CASSPQGLVRAAKNIQYF
d_call: NA; clone_size: NA; j_call: TRBJ2-7; v_call: TRBV7-2; cdr3_nt: TGTGCCAGCAGCCCACTGGACTTCTCCTACGAGCAGTACTTC; cdr3_aa: CASSPLDFSYEQYF
d_call: TRBD2; clone_size: NA; j_call: TRBJ2-1; v_call: TRBV4-1; cdr3_nt: TGCGCCAGCAGCCAATTAGCGGGAGACCCGCCAGAGCAGTTCTTC; cdr3_aa: CASSQLAGDPPEQFF
d_call: NA; clone_size: NA; j_call: TRBJ1-2; v_call: TRBV19; cdr3_nt: TGTGCCAGTAGTATACAGGACAGACCAAATGGCTACACCTTC; cdr3_aa: CASSIQDRPNGYTF
d_call: NA; clone_size: NA; j_call: TRBJ1-3; v_call: TRBV5-5; cdr3_nt: TGTGCCAGCAGCTCCCCCTGGACAGATTTAAACTCGGCCATATATTTT; cdr3_aa: CASSSPWTDLNSAIYF
d_call: TRBD1; clone_size: NA; j_call: TRBJ2-2; v_call: TRBV29-1; cdr3_nt: TGCAGCGTTGCTCGGTGGGACAGGGGTTCCACCGGGGAGCTGTTTTTT; cdr3_aa: CSVARWDRGSTGELFF
d_call: NA; clone_size: NA; j_call: TRBJ1-3; v_call: TRBV14; cdr3_nt: TGTGCCAGCAGCCAAGATCTTAGAAACACCATATATTTT; cdr3_aa: CASSQDLRNTIYF
d_call: NA; clone_size: NA; j_call: TRBJ2-1; v_call: TRBV10-1; cdr3_nt: TGCGCCAGCAGTCTTTCAACTACTTTCAATGAGCAGTTCTTC; cdr3_aa: CASSLSTTFNEQFF
d_call: TRBD1; clone_size: NA; j_call: TRBJ1-1; v_call: TRBV18; cdr3_nt: TGTGCCAGCTGTAGGGGGCCGTACACTGAAGCTTTCTTT; cdr3_aa: CASCRGPYTEAFF
d_call: TRBD2; clone_size: NA; j_call: TRBJ2-3; v_call: TRBV7-2; cdr3_nt: TGTGCCAGCAGCTTAGTAGCGGGAGTCGGCACAGATACGCAGTATTTT; cdr3_aa: CASSLVAGVGTDTQYF